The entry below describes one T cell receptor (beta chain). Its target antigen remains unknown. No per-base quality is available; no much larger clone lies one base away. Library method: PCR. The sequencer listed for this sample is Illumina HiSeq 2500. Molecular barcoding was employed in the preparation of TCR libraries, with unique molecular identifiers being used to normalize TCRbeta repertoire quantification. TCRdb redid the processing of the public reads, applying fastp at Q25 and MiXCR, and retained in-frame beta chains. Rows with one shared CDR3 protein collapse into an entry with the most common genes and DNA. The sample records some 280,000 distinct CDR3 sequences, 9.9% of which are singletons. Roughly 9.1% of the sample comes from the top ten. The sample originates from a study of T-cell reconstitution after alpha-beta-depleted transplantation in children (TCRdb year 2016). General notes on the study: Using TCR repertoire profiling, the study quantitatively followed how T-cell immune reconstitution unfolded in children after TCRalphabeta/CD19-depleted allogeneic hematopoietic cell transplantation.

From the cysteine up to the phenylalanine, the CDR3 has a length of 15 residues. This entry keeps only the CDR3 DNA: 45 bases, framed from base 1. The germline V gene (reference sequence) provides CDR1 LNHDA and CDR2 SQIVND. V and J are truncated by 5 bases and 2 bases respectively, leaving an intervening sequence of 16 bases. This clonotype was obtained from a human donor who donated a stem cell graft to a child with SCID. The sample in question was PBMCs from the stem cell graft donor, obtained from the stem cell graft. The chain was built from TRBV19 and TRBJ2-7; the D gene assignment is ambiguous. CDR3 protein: CASSPGGEVPYEQYF. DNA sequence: TGTGCCAGTAGTCCGGGCGGAGAGGTGCCCTACGAGCAGTACTTC.